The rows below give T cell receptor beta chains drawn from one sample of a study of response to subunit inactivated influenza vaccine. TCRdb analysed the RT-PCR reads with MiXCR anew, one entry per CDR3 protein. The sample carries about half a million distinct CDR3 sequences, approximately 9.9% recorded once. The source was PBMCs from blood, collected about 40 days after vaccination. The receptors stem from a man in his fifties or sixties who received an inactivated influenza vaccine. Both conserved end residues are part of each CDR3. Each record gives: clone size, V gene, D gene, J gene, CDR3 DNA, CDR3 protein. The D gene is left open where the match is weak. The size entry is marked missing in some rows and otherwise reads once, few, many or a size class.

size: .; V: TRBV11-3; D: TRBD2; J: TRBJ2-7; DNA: TGTGCCAGCAGCTTCTACACTAGCGGAGGCGAGCAGTACTTC; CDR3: CASSFYTSGGEQYF
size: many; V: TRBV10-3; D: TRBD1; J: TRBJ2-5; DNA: TGTGCCATCAGCCCTGGGACAGGAGAGACCCAGTACTTC; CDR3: CAISPGTGETQYF
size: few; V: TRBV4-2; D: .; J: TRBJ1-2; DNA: TGTGCCAGCAGCCAAGATTCGGGCGGAAGCAGGACCTATGGCTACACCTTC; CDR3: CASSQDSGGSRTYGYTF
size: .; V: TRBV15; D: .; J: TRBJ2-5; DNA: TGTGCCACCAGCAGAGCCCCCGGTGCCAAAGAGACCCAGTACTTC; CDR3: CATSRAPGAKETQYF
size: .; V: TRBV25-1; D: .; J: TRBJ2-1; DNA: TGTGCCAGCAGTGAGACGCTGACAGTGTACAATGAGCAGTTCTTC; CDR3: CASSETLTVYNEQFF
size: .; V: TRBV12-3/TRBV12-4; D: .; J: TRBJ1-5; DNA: TGTGCCAGCAGTTTACCCGGCGATGGGCCCCAGCATTTT; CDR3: CASSLPGDGPQHF
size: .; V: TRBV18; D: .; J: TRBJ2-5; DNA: TGTGCCAGCTCGCCGTTTCTAGGCTCAGCCCAAGAGACCCAGTACTTC; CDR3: CASSPFLGSAQETQYF
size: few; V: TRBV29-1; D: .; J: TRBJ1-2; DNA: TGCAGCGTTGGACACCTCGATGGCTACACCTTC; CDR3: CSVGHLDGYTF
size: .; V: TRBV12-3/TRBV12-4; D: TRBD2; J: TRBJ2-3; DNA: TGTGCCAGCAGTACGGGACTAGCGATCACAGATACGCAGTATTTT; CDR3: CASSTGLAITDTQYF
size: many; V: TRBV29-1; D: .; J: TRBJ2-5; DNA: TGCAGCGTGGCCAGGGGAGGGGGTCAAGAGACCCAGTACTTC; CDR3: CSVARGGGQETQYF
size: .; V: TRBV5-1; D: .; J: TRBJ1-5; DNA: TGCGCCAGCAGTGAGGCGGGGAGCGTTGGCAATCAGCCCCAGCATTTT; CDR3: CASSEAGSVGNQPQHF
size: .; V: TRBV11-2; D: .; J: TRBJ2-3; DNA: TGTGCCAGCAGCTTAGGTGGCCGACAGGGGAGGGCCTTTACAGATACGCAGTATTTT; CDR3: CASSLGGRQGRAFTDTQYF
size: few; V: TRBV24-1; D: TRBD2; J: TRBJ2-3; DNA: TGTGCCACCAGTGATTTCCTAGCGGGTGACACAGATACGCAGTATTTT; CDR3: CATSDFLAGDTDTQYF
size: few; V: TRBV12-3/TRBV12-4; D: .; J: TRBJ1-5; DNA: TGTGCCAGCAGTTTTGCTCAGGGTCAGCCCCAGCATTTT; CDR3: CASSFAQGQPQHF
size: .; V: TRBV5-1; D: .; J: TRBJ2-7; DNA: TGCGCCAGCAGCCAGACCGTTTTCGGGGAGCAGTACTTC; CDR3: CASSQTVFGEQYF
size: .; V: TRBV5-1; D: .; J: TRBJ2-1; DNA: TGCGCCAGCAGCTTGTTCGGGGAGGTAGATGAGCAGTTCTTC; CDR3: CASSLFGEVDEQFF
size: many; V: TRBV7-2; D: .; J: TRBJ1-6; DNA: TGTGCCAGCAGCTTAGGGACAAATAATTCACCCCTCCACTTT; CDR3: CASSLGTNNSPLHF
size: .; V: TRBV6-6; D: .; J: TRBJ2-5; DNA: TGTGCCAGCAGTTACACGGAACAAGAGACCCAGTACTTC; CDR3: CASSYTEQETQYF
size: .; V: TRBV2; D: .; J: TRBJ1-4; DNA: TGTGCCAGCAGTCGGGAGACGGGCTCTAATGAAAAACTGTTTTTT; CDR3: CASSRETGSNEKLFF
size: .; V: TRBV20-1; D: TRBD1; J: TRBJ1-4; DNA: TGCAGTGCAAGGGGGCGTGATGAAAAACTGTTTTTT; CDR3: CSARGRDEKLFF
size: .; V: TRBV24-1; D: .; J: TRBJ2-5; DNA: TGTGCCACCAGTGATTGGCGGTCAGCCCGCCAAGAGACCCAGTACTTC; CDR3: CATSDWRSARQETQYF
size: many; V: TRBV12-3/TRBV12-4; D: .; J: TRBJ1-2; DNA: TGTGCCAGCAGTTTGGGCACGGGATATGGCTACACCTTC; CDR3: CASSLGTGYGYTF
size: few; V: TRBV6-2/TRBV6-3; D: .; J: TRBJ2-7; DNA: TGTGCCAGCAGTTACGGGTTAGCGGCCTACTACGAGCAGTACTTC; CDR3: CASSYGLAAYYEQYF
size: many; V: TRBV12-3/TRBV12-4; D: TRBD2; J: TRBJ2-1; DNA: TGTGCCAGCAGTCCGGAGACTAGCGGCTACAATGAGCAGTTCTTC; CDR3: CASSPETSGYNEQFF
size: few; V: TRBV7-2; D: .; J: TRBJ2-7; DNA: TGTGCCAGCAGCTCCAGCCAGGGGCGAATTTACGAGCAGTACTTC; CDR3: CASSSSQGRIYEQYF
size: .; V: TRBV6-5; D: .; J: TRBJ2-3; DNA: TGTGCCAGCAGTTACACCTGGACAGACACAGATACGCAGTATTTT; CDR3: CASSYTWTDTDTQYF
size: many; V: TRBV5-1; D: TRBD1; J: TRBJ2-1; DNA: TGCGCCAGCAGCTTGGGGAGCCCAGGGGGTAATGAGCAGTTCTTC; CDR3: CASSLGSPGGNEQFF
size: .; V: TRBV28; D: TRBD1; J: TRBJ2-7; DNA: TGTGCCAGCAATCCTATCACGGGACAGCGGACCTACGAGCAGTACTTC; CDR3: CASNPITGQRTYEQYF
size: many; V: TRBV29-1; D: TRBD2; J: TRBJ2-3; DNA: TGCAGCGTAGAGACAGGTAGCGGGGGGCCCGATACGCAGTATTTT; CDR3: CSVETGSGGPDTQYF
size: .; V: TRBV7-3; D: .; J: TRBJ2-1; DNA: TGTGCCAGCAGCTCTTGGCGGGACAATGAGCAGTTCTTC; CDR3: CASSSWRDNEQFF
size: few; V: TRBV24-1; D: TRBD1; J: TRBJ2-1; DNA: TGTGCCATACAGGGGGGCTCCTACAATGAGCAGTTCTTC; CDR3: CAIQGGSYNEQFF
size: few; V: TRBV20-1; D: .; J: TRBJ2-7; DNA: TGCAGTGCGGACGGACAGTACTACGAGCAGTACTTC; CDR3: CSADGQYYEQYF
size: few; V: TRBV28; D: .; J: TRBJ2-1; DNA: TGTGCCAGCGGTAAGGAAGCGTCGAATGAGCAGTTCTTC; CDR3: CASGKEASNEQFF
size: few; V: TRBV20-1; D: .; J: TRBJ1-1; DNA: TGCAGTGCGCAGTCACAAACAGGGCTGGGTGAAGCTTTCTTT; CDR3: CSAQSQTGLGEAFF
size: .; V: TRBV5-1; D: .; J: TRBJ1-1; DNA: TGCGCCAGCAGCCTAGGTGAAGGTTTAACTGAAGCTTTCTTT; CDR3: CASSLGEGLTEAFF
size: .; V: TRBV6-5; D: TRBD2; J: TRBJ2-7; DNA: TGTGCCAGCAGTTACTACGGGGGGTCCTACGAGCAGTACTTC; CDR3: CASSYYGGSYEQYF
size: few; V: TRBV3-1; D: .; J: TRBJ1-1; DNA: TGTGCCAGCAGCCAGAGGTCCAACGAAGTTTTCTTT; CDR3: CASSQRSNEVFF
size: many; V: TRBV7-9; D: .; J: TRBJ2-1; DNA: TGTGCCAGCACCTCGATCCTTGAGCAGTTCTTC; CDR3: CASTSILEQFF
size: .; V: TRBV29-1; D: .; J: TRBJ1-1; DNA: TGCAGCGTACTGGGGCCAGTCACTGAAGCTTTCTTT; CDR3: CSVLGPVTEAFF
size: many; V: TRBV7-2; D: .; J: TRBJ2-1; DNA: TGTGCCAGCAGCCCCGGAGGGTTTGAGCAGTTCTTC; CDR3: CASSPGGFEQFF
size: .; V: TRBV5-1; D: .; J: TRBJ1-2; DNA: TGCGCCAGCAGCTTTTCACACGCTAGCGCTAACTATGGCTACACCTTC; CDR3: CASSFSHASANYGYTF
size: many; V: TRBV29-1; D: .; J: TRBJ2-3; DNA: TGCAGCGTAGGGGGTCGGCATCTGGGGCTACCGACGCAGTATTTT; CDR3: CSVGGRHLGLPTQYF
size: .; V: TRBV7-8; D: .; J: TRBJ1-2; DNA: TGTGCCAGCAGCTTATTAGGGCTTAACTATGGCTACACCTTC; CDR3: CASSLLGLNYGYTF